One sample yielded the 7 T cell receptor beta chains listed below, sequenced in a study of regulatory T cells in long-lasting Graves disease. Arm-PCR of CDR3 regions and iRepertoire HTBI primers were the basis on which TCR beta libraries were built. TCRdb itself ran the multiplex PCR reads through MiXCR, one entry per CDR3 protein. Among 680,000 or so distinct CDR3 sequences, about 15% were seen once, and the ten largest hold about 17%. As to time point: newly diagnosed GD, antithyroid drugs for less than 3 months. Generation of the TCR library employed RNA extracted from PBMCs. Separately, the same data were catalogued under a study of T cells in Graves' hyperthyroidism and ophthalmopathy.

This sample comprised peripheral blood mononuclear cells (PBMCs), obtained at new diagnosis, from a patient treated with antithyroid drugs. The receptor set was obtained from a woman younger than 45 with Graves disease.

The genes are TRBV19 and TRBJ2-1, with TRBD2 as a possible D gene (6 bases). This CDR3 has 15 amino acids. Germline assignment: CDR1 LNHDA and CDR2 SQIVND (reference sequence). V dropped 7 bases and J dropped 6 bases, with 19 bases sitting between them. This CDR3 is CASKRLAPGINEQFF. The CDR3 nucleotides read TGTGCCAGTAAACGGCTAGCGCCAGGGATCAATGAGCAGTTCTTC.

This clonotype was seen ten or more times. This chain joins TRBV29-1 and TRBJ2-7; 12 bases line up with TRBD2. The trim removed 2 bases at V and 3 bases at J, leaving 5 bases unmatched. Germline assignment: CDR1 SQVTM and CDR2 ANQGSEA. The CDR3 sequence is 15 residues long. Here the CDR3 reads CSVEPGGLAGYEQYF. The CDR3 DNA reads as TGCAGCGTTGAACCAGGGGGACTAGCGGGCTACGAGCAGTACTTC.

This clonotype has ten or more counts. The V call is TRBV2, the J call TRBJ1-2; D remains unclear. V lost 0 bases and J 8 bases, leaving 10 bases between the germline ends. CDR3 length: 13 residues. Germline lookup yields CDR1 SNHLY and CDR2 FYNNEI. The CDR3 spells CASSEAEGRGYTF. The CDR3 region has the DNA TGTGCCAGCAGTGAAGCGGAGGGCCGGGGCTACACCTTC.

Concerning this clonotype: This is likely an artifact of a read error, given a far larger clone one base away. This sequence joins TRBV2 and TRBJ2-1; 12 nucleotides align to TRBD2. The closer fit of TRBJ2-3 to the DNA end suggests the J call may be wrong. The germline V gene has CDR1 SNHLY and CDR2 FYNNEI. The CDR3 is 16 residues long. The CDR3 DNA follows: TGTGCCAGCAGTAGTACTAGCGGGAGGCTCACAGGTACGCAGTATTTT. Translated: CASSSTSGRLTGTQYF.

This clonotype was detected a few times. This may come from a read error, since a much larger clone is one base off. The rearrangement links TRBV6-5 to TRBJ1-1, with TRBD1 matching over 7 bases. Looked up from germline, CDR1 is MNHEY and CDR2 is SVGAGI. CDR3 length: 17 amino acids. CDR3 DNA sequence: TGTGCCAGCAATTACTGGGGGTCTAGGGGGCGAGTAACTGAAGCTTTCTTT. Translation: CASNYWGSRGRVTEAFF.

This clonotype has only a few counts. This sequence joins TRBV19 and TRBJ2-2; tentatively, D is TRBD1 (6 bases). V was pared by 2 bases and J by 7 bases, with 11 bases between. CDR1 and CDR2 from the germline V gene are LNHDA and SQIVND (reference sequence). The CDR3 is 14 residues long. DNA of the CDR3: TGTGCCAGTAGTATAACAGGGATCGGCGGGGAGCTGTTTTTT. As protein: CASSITGIGGELFF.

This clonotype was seen at least ten times. The chain recombines TRBV9 with TRBJ2-1; weak D call: TRBD1 (7 bases). Germline loops: CDR1 SGDLS, CDR2 YYNGEE. The CDR3 is 15 amino acids. V was trimmed by 0 bases and J by 4 bases, leaving 11 bases between them. This chain's CDR3 is CASSVDPGGYNEQFF. CDR3 sequence (DNA): TGTGCCAGCAGCGTAGACCCAGGGGGGTACAATGAGCAGTTCTTC.